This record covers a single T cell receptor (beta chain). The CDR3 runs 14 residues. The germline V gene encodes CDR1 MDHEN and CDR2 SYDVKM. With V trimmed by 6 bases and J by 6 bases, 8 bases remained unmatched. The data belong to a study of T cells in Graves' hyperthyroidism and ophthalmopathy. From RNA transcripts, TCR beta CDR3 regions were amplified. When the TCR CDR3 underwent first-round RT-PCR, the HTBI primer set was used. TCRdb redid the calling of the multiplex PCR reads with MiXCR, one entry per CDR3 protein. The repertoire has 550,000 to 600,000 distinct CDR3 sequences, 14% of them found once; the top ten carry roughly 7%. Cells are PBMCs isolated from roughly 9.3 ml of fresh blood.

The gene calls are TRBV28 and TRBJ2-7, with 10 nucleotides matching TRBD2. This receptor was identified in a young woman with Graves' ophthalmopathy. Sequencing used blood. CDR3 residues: CASSPDRTSGEQYF. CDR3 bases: TGTGCCAGCAGCCCGGACAGGACTAGCGGCGAGCAGTACTTC. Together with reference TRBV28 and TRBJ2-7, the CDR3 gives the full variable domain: DVKVTQSSRYLVKRTGEKVFLECVQDMDHENMFWYRQDPGLGLRLIYFSYDVKMKEKGDIPEGYSVSREKKERFSLILESASTNQTSMYLCASSPDRTSGEQYFGPGTRLTVT.